This T cell receptor (beta chain) was identified in a study of T cell repertoires in cytomegalovirus infection. This clonotype was counted a few times. Antigen unknown. Looked up from germline, CDR1 is SGHRS and CDR2 is YFSETQ. V gave up 4 bases and J gave up 2 bases; unmatched junction bases: 16. The CDR3 consists of 19 residues. TCRdb re-called the reads through MiXCR, storing one row per CDR3 protein. Among about 24,000 distinct CDR3 sequences listed, under 25% were seen once. The sequencing used CD8+ T cells from cultured PBMCs, collected from culture after CMV antigen stimulation. This clonotype was sampled from a human donor in good health (CMV status not recorded). Some clones in this sample may be carry-over from other donors' samples. V and J are TRBV5-1 and TRBJ2-3; 10 positions agree with TRBD2. In DNA, the CDR3 is TGCGCCAGCAGCCTCGATAGCGGGAGGATAACCTCCACCACAGATACGCAGTATTTT. The encoded protein is CASSLDSGRITSTTDTQYF. Full variable domain (remainder filled in from reference TRBV5-1 and TRBJ2-3): KAGVTQTPRYLIKTRGQQVTLSCSPISGHRSVSWYQQTPGQGLQFLFEYFSETQRNKGNFPGRFSGRQFSNSRSEMNVSTLELGDSALYLCASSLDSGRITSTTDTQYFGPGTRLTVL.